This TCR beta chain was documented in a study of blood T cells in healthy people across ages. Study-wide context: Using template switching, researchers captured about one barcoded beta molecule for each two T cells. Points from the study as a whole: Fewer expanded clones and more diversity marked long-lived versus aged donors.

Healthy Caucasian individuals from Russia aged roughly 6 to 100 served as donors. Staff drew around 10 milliliters of peripheral blood from each donor. Then a second PCR, running about 6 to 12 cycles, was carried out with a sample-barcoded 5' primer and a J-beta primer mix. TCRdb itself ran the 5' RACE reads through MiXCR, one entry per CDR3 protein. This table holds about 1.5 million distinct CDR3 sequences, 42% found once. CDR1 is SGHRS and CDR2 is YFSETQ in the germline V gene. CDR3 length equals 14 residues. As for this clonotype: Its antigen is undetermined. At one end, the junction sequence differs from germline, possibly due to a read error.

The sample taken for sequencing was blood. This receptor was obtained from a woman between 18 and 29 years old in good health. V gene TRBV5-1 combines with J gene TRBJ1-1; D gene ambiguous. The CDR3 is CAGSLRPGNTEAFF. CDR3 DNA: TGCGCCGGCAGCTTAAGGCCAGGGAACACTGAAGCTTTCTTT. Supplemented by reference TRBV5-1 and TRBJ1-1, the full variable domain reads KAGVTQTPRYLIKTRGQQVTLSCSPISGHRSVSWYQQTPGQGLQFLFEYFSETQRNKGNFPGRFSGRQFSNSRSEMNVSTLELGDSALYLCAGSLRPGNTEAFFGQGTRLTVV.